This T cell receptor beta chain was obtained from a study of cytomegalovirus exposure and HLA in healthy donors. Study-wide points: Diagnosis of cytomegalovirus status made by the classifier reportedly showed high specificity and sensitivity.

Unmatched junction bases numbered 4, after V lost 5 bases and J lost 2 bases. The CDR3 loop spans 15 amino acids. In germline, CDR1 is SGHAT, CDR2 FQNNGV. TCRdb's copy holds only in-frame clones and misses some; the assay was immunoSEQ multiplex PCR. The repertoire includes fewer than 250,000 clones, around 87% of them detected once, and 2.6% sits in the top ten. Note on this clone: Its cognate antigen is unknown.

Material: PBMCs. The clonotype was recovered from a man in his late teens or twenties in good health and CMV-seronegative. This chain connects TRBV11-2 to TRBJ1-4; 8 bases line up with TRBD1. As DNA, the CDR3 is TGTGCCAGCAGCGGGAGGACAGGGACTAATGAAAAACTGTTTTTT. Residues: CASSGRTGTNEKLFF. The entire variable domain, with the rest obtained from reference TRBV11-2 and TRBJ1-4, is as follows: EAGVAQSPRYKIIEKRQSVAFWCNPISGHATLYWYQQILGQGPKLLIQFQNNGVVDDSQLPKDRFSAERLKGVDSTLKIQPAKLEDSAVYLCASSGRTGTNEKLFFGSGTQLSVL.